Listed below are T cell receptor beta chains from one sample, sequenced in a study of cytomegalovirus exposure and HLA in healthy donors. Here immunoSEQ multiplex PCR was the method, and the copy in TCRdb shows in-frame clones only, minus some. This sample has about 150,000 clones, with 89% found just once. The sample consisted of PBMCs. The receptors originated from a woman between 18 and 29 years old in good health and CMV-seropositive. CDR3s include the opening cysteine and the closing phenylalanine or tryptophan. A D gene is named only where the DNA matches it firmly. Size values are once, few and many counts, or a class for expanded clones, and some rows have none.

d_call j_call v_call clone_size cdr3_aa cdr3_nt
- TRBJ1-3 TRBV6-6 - CASSFTGYSGNTIYF TGTGCCAGCAGTTTCACAGGCTACTCTGGAAACACCATATATTTT
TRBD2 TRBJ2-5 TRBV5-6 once CASSLVAGLERGTQYF TGTGCCAGCAGCTTGGTGGCAGGACTAGAAAGGGGGACCCAGTACTTC
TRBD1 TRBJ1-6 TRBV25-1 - CASSEYDRVHSPLHF TGTGCCAGCAGTGAATATGACAGGGTTCATTCACCCCTCCACTTT
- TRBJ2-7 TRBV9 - CASSATPDIGPYEQYF TGTGCCAGCAGCGCAACCCCGGACATAGGTCCCTACGAGCAGTACTTC
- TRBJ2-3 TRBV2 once CASTGITDTQYF TGTGCCAGCACGGGGATCACAGATACGCAGTATTTT
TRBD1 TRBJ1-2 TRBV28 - CASSLQGRYGYTF TGTGCCAGCAGTCTACAGGGGCGGTATGGCTACACCTTC
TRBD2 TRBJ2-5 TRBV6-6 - CASSRSGTTKETQYF TGTGCCAGCAGTCGCTCCGGGACTACGAAAGAGACCCAGTACTTC
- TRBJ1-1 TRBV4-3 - CASSQATGTEAFF TGCGCCAGCAGCCAAGCAACAGGGACTGAAGCTTTCTTT
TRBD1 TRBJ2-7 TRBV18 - CASSPQTGGMYEQYF TGTGCCAGCTCACCGCAGACAGGGGGCATGTACGAGCAGTACTTC
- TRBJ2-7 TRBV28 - CASSLRGEQYF TGTGCCAGCAGTCTCAGAGGGGAGCAGTACTTC
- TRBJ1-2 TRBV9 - CASSGGGRGSGYTF TGTGCCAGCAGCGGTGGGGGCAGGGGCTCTGGCTACACCTTC
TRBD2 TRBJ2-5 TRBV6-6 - CASSPSRGGRETQYF TGTGCCAGCAGCCCATCCCGGGGGGGGCGAGAGACCCAGTACTTC
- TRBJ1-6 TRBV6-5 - CASSYGRNNSPLHF TGTGCCAGCAGTTACGGGAGGAATAATTCACCCCTCCACTTT
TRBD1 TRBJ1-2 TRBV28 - CASSLAQGYYGYTF TGTGCCAGCAGCCTCGCACAGGGGTACTATGGCTACACCTTC
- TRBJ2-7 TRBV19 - CASSQDSYEQYF TGTGCCAGTAGTCAGGACAGCTACGAGCAGTACTTC
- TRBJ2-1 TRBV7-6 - CASSPFGEYNEQFF TGTGCCAGCAGCCCATTCGGGGAGTACAATGAGCAGTTCTTC
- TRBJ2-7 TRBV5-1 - CASSPESLGLTYEQYF TGCGCCAGCAGCCCTGAAAGTCTGGGGCTGACCTACGAGCAGTACTTC